This T cell receptor beta chain was documented in a study of T-cell reconstitution after alpha-beta-depleted transplantation in children. Unique molecular identifiers were used to barcode this TCRbeta library. From the PCR reads, TCRdb called clonotypes with MiXCR, one entry per CDR3 protein. In the table there are about 400,000 distinct CDR3 sequences, 15% to 20% of which are singletons. This clonotype turned up a few times. No antigen is known for it. Whole-study results and caveats: Expanded graft clones, several hundred of them, were reportedly the source of alpha-beta T cells about two months after transplant. T cells produced anew were the main source of T-cell counts and diversity one year after transplant.

With 2 bases removed from V and 4 bases from J, the gap between germline ends came to 17 bases. This CDR3 is 16 amino acids long. Looked up from germline, CDR1 is DFQATT and CDR2 is SNEGSKA (reference sequence). The sample was PBMCs, mostly from graft donor cells, taken 360 days after TCRalphabeta/CD19-depleted stem cell transplant. The V call is TRBV20-1, the J call TRBJ2-2, with D perhaps assigned TRBD1 or TRBD2 (5 bases each). This TCR derives from a boy younger than two who had a stem cell transplant for Wiskott-Aldrich syndrome, so the T cells may come from the graft donor. CDR3 coding DNA: TGCAGTGCTAGACCTACCGGGACCCCGAGCACCGGGGAGCTGTTTTTT. Translation gives CSARPTGTPSTGELFF.